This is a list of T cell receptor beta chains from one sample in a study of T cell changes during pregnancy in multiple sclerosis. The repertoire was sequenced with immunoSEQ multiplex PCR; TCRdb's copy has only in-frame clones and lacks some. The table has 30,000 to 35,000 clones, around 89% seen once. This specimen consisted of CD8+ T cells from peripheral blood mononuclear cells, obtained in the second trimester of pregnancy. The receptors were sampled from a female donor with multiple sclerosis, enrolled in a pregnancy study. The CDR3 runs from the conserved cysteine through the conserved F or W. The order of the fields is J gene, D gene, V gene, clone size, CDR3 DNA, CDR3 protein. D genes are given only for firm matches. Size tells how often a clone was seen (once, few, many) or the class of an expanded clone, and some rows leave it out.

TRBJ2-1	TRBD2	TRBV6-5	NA	TGTGCCAGCAGTTCCGAGCGGGGAGGACTCTACAATGAGCAGTTCTTC	CASSSERGGLYNEQFF
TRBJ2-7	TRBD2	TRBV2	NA	TGTGCCAGCAGGGGGTTAGCGGGACCAGGCACCTACGAGCAGTACTTC	CASRGLAGPGTYEQYF
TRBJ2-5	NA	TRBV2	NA	TGTGCCAGCAGTGAATGGCAGGGTTTCGAGACCCAGTACTTC	CASSEWQGFETQYF
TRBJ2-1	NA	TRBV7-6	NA	TGTGCCAGCAGCTTATCTAGACTAGGGTCCTACAATGAGCAGTTCTTC	CASSLSRLGSYNEQFF
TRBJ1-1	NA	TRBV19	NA	TGTGCCAGTAGTATAGCACAGGGATTGAACACTGAAGCTTTCTTT	CASSIAQGLNTEAFF
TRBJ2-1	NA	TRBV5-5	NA	TGTGCCAGCAGCTTGGAACCCCCAGATACTAGCAGCGGTGAGCAGTTCTTC	CASSLEPPDTSSGEQFF
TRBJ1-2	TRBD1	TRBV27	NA	TGTGCCAGCAGTTTATACGTGACAGGGCCTAGCGGCTACACCTTC	CASSLYVTGPSGYTF
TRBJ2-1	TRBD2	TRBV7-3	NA	TGTGCCAGCAGCACCCTAGCGGGAGTCGGTATTGAGCAGTTCTTC	CASSTLAGVGIEQFF
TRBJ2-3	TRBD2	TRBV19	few	TGTGCCAGTAGTATTCTTAGCGGGGCTAGCACAGATACGCAGTATTTT	CASSILSGASTDTQYF
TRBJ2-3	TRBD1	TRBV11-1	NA	TGTGCCAGCAGCCACTTCCCCAGGGGGATAGCGAAAAGCACAGATACGCAGTATTTT	CASSHFPRGIAKSTDTQYF
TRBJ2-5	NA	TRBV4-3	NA	TGCGCCAGCAGCCAGATCGGGGGCCAAGAGACCCAGTACTTC	CASSQIGGQETQYF
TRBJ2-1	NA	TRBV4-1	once	TGCGCCAGCAGCCCCTATCGAGCGGACGCTGTCCATGAGCAGTTCTTC	CASSPYRADAVHEQFF
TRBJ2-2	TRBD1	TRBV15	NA	TGTGCCACCCAAAGGCAGGGGGCGGACACCGGGGAGCTGTTTTTT	CATQRQGADTGELFF
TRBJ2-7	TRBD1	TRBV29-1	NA	TGCAGCGTTGTCGGACAGGGGGACTACGAGCAGTACTTC	CSVVGQGDYEQYF
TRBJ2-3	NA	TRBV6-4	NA	TGTGCCAGCAGTGAAGATAGTAGCACAGATACGCAGTATTTT	CASSEDSSTDTQYF
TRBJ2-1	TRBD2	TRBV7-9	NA	TGTGCCAGCAGCTGGGGACTAGCGCCGTACAATGAGCAGTTCTTC	CASSWGLAPYNEQFF
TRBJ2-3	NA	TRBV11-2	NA	TGTGCCAGCAGCTTCTCCGGGTCTTTTATTTGGGATACGCAGTATTTT	CASSFSGSFIWDTQYF
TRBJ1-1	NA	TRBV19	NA	TGTGCCAGTAGTATAGTGCGGGGGGCGGCTGAAGCTTTCTTT	CASSIVRGAAEAFF
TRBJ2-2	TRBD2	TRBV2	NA	TGTGCCAGACAAGCGGGAGCCACCGGGGAGCTGTTTTTT	CARQAGATGELFF
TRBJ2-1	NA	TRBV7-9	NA	TGTGCCAGCAGCGTCGATGAGCAGTTCTTC	CASSVDEQFF
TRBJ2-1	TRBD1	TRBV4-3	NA	TGCGCCAGCAGCCTGACAGGGAGCTCCTACAATGAGCAGTTCTTC	CASSLTGSSYNEQFF
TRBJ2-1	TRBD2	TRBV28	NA	TGTGCCAGCAGTTTAGTGGGAACGGCGGGAGTGTACAATGAGCAGTTCTTC	CASSLVGTAGVYNEQFF
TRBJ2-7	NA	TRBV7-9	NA	TGTGCCAGCAGCTTAGTGGGACTTTCCTACGAGCAGTACTTC	CASSLVGLSYEQYF
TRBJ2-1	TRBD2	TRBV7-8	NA	TGTGCCAGCAGCCCCGGGACTAGCGGGGAGTTTGGAAATGAGCAGTTCTTC	CASSPGTSGEFGNEQFF
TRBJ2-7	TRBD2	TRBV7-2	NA	TGTGCCAGCAGCTTTACGCTAGCGGGATGGGAGCAGTACTTC	CASSFTLAGWEQYF
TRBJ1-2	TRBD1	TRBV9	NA	TGTGCCAGCAGCGTAGTAACAGGGGGAGATGGCTACACCTTC	CASSVVTGGDGYTF
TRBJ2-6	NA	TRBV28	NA	TGTGCCAGCAGTTCCAGACAGATCCAAGAGAACTCTGGGGCCAACGTCCTGACTTTC	CASSSRQIQENSGANVLTF
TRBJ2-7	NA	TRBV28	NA	TGTGCCAGCAGTTTTCGGGTTTCCTACGAGCAGTACTTC	CASSFRVSYEQYF
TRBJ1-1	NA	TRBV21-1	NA	TGTGCCAGCAGCAACGGTCCAGGGGGCACTGAAGCTTTCTTT	CASSNGPGGTEAFF
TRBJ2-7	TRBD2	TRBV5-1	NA	TGCGCCAGCAGCGGGGGGACTAGCGGGAGGAACCGCTACGAGCAGTACTTC	CASSGGTSGRNRYEQYF
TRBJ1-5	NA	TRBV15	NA	TGTGCCACCAGCAGGGACTTGGGGAGTCAGCCCCAGCATTTT	CATSRDLGSQPQHF
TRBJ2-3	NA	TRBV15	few	TGTGCCACCAGCATTTCGCAGGGGAGCGCAGATACGCAGTATTTT	CATSISQGSADTQYF